What follows are 8 T cell receptor beta chains derived from one specimen sequenced in a study of blood T cell repertoires in COVID-19. Clones were sequenced by immunoSEQ multiplex PCR, and TCRdb holds only the in-frame ones, with some missing. The sample yields roughly 240,000 clones, 65% to 90% seen once. Source material: PBMCs or T cells enriched from blood (not recorded which). The receptors come from a woman between 50 and 59 years old with acute COVID-19.

The sample holds a few counts of this clone. The chain is built from TRBV6-5 and TRBJ2-7; D is possibly TRBD1 (6 bases). The CDR3 has 15 residues. The V end lost 0 bases, the J end lost 2 bases, and 11 bases lay between the germline ends. Germline assignment: CDR1 MNHEY and CDR2 SVGAGI. Written as DNA, the CDR3 is TGTGCCAGCAGTTACTCACCCACAGGGACCTACGAGCAGTACTTC. It translates to CASSYSPTGTYEQYF.

The V gene is TRBV12-3 or TRBV12-4, the J gene TRBJ2-1; D call uncertain. V was clipped by 1 base and J by 10 bases, with 8 bases between them. The CDR3 totals 12 residues. CDR3 DNA sequence: TGTGCCAGCAGTTTAGTGGCCAACGAGCAGTTCTTC. It encodes CASSLVANEQFF.

DNA of the CDR3: TGTGCCAGCAGCGACCCACAGGGGTACACAGATACGCAGTATTTT. It codes for CASSDPQGYTDTQYF. The gene calls are TRBV9 and TRBJ2-3, with 7 bases that match TRBD1. J gave up 2 bases and V 3 bases, and 6 bases lay outside the gene matches. The CDR3 extends over 15 amino acids. From germline, CDR1 is SGDLS and CDR2 YYNGEE.

The chain recombines TRBV12-3 or TRBV12-4 with TRBJ2-3; 7 bases align to TRBD1. Trimming took 6 bases from V and 3 from J; bases not matched to a gene: 3. The CDR3 contains 13 residues. CDR3 amino acids: CASRQGWTDTQYF. The CDR3 nucleotides are TGTGCCAGCAGACAGGGGTGGACAGATACGCAGTATTTT.

The rearrangement links TRBV25-1 to TRBJ2-3; TRBD2 matches 8 bases. Trimming cost V 6 bases and J 1 base; bases outside gene matches: 9. There are 16 residues in the CDR3. Germline loops: CDR1 MGHDK, CDR2 SYGVNS. The CDR3 DNA is TGTGCCAGCAGCGAAGGGAGCGGGGGAGGCACAGATACGCAGTATTTT. It translates to CASSEGSGGGTDTQYF. The full variable domain, rest sourced from reference TRBV25-1 and TRBJ2-3, is EADIYQTPRYLVIGTGKKITLECSQTMGHDKMYWYQQDPGMELHLIHYSYGVNSTEKGDLSSESTVSRIRTEHFPLTLESARPSHTSQYLCASSEGSGGGTDTQYFGPGTRLTVL.

Only a few counts were recorded for this clone. The genes are TRBV5-4 and TRBJ1-5; D perhaps matches TRBD1 (6 bases). The CDR3 extends over 15 amino acids. Trimming stripped 4 bases from V and 0 bases from J, with 11 bases between. Germline V gives CDR1 SGHNT, CDR2 YYREEE (reference sequence). The CDR3 DNA reads as TGTGCCAGCAGCAGGGGGGGGGATAGCAATCAGCCCCAGCATTTT. This translates into CASSRGGDSNQPQHF.

This clone appeared a single time. V gene TRBV6-5 combines with J gene TRBJ1-4; no firm D call. The ends were cut back, 7 bases at V and 11 bases at J, with 20 bases in the middle. CDR1 MNHEY and CDR2 SVGAGI come from the germline V gene. The CDR3 spans 14 residues. This chain's CDR3 is CASTVVEGSWKLFF. The CDR3 bases are TGTGCCAGCACGGTGGTGGAGGGATCCTGGAAACTGTTTTTT.

The genes are TRBV19 and TRBJ1-4, with D possibly TRBD1 on 6 matching bases. The CDR3 has 16 amino acids. V was cut by 4 bases and J by 0 bases, with 12 bases left in between. CDR1 is LNHDA and CDR2 is SQIVND in the germline V gene (reference sequence). CDR3 in amino acids: CASSRTGPATNEKLFF. Written as DNA, the CDR3 is TGTGCCAGTAGTAGAACAGGGCCCGCAACTAATGAAAAACTGTTTTTT.